Described below is a single T cell receptor beta chain sequence and its context. What it recognizes is unknown. The data derive from a study of cytomegalovirus exposure and HLA in healthy donors. The wider study: A prior study identified 117 million unique TCR beta sequences from around 180 million T cells. Study-wide points: TCR beta V segments were, for the most part, productive about 87% or about 30% of the time in an earlier analysis. Presence/absence analyses supposed approximately even sequencing depth among donors. In a later analysis, TCR beta V- and J-gene trimming was associated with a missense DCLRE1C variant.

Both 60 Vbeta primers and 13 Jbeta primers went into the PCR. Some clones are missing from TCRdb's copy, which holds only in-frame ones; the method was immunoSEQ multiplex PCR. The sample records 120,000 to 150,000 clones, around 79% being singletons. The V gene's germline CDR1 is MNHNY and CDR2 SVGAGI (reference sequence). CDR3 length: 14 amino acids. V and J are TRBV6-6 and TRBJ2-5; the D gene is possibly TRBD1 (5 bases). The assigned J gene may be wrong: the sequence end matches TRBJ2-7 better. Sequencing used PBMCs. The sequence was obtained from a male donor in good health and CMV-seronegative. For the CDR3, the DNA is TGTGCCAGCAGTAACTTGGACAAGCCCTACGAGCAGTACTTC. This encodes CASSNLDKPYEQYF.